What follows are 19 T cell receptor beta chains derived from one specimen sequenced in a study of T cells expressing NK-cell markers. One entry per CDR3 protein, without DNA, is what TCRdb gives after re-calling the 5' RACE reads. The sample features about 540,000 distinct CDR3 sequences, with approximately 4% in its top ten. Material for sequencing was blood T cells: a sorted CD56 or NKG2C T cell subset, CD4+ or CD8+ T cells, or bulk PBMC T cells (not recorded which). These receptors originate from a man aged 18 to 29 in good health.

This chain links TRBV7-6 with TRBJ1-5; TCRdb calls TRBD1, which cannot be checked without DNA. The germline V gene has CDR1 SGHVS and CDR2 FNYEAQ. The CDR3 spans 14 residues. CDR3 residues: CASSSGQVDQPQHF. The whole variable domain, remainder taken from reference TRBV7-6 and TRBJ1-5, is GAGVSQSPRYKVTKRGQDVALRCDPISGHVSLYWYRQALGQGPEFLTYFNYEAQQDKSGLPNDRFSAERPEGSISTLTIQRTEQRDSAMYRCASSSGQVDQPQHFGDGTRLSIL.

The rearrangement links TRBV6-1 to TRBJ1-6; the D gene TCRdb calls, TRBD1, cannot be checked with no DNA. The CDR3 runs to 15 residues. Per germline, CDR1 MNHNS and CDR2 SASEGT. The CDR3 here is CASSPGTGRIAPLHF.

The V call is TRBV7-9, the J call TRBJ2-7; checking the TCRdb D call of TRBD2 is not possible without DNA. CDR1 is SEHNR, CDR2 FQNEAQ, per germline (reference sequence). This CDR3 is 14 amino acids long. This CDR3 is CASSPRLATYEQYF.

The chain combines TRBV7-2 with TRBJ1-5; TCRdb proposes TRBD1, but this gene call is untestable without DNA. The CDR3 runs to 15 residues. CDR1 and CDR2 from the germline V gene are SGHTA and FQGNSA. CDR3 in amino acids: CASSSPRGGNQPQHF.

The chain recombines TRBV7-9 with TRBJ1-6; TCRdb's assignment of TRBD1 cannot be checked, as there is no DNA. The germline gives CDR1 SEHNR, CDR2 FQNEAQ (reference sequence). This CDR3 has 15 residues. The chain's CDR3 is CASSLGRTGNSPLHF.

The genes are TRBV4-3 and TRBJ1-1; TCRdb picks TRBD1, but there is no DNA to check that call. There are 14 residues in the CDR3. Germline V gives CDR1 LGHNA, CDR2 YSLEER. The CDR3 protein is CASSQNRGLTEAFF.

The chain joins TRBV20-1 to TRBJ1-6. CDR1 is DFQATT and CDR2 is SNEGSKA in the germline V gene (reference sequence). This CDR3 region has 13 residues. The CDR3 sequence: CSARGSPNSPLHF.

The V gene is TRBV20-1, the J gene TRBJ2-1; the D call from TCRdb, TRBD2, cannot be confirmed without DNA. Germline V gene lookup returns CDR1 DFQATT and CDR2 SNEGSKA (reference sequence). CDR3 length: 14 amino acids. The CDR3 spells CSAGREGIYNEQFF.

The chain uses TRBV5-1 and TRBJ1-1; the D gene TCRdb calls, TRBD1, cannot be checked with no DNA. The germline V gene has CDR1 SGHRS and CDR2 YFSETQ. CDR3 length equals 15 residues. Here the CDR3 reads CASSRAEQGGTEAFF.

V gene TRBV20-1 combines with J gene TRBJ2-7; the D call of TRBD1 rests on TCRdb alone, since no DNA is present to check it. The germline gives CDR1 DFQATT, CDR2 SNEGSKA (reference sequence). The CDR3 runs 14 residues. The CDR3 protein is CSAGGAIHSYEQYF.

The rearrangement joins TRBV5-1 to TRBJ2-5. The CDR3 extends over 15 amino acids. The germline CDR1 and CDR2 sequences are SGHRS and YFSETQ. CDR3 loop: CASSLGSGNQETQYF. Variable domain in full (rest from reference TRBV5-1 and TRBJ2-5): KAGVTQTPRYLIKTRGQQVTLSCSPISGHRSVSWYQQTPGQGLQFLFEYFSETQRNKGNFPGRFSGRQFSNSRSEMNVSTLELGDSALYLCASSLGSGNQETQYFGPGTRLLVL.

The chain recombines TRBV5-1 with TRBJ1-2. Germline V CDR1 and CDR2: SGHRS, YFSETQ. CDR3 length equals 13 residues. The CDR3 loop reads CASREQASAGYTF.

CDR3 in amino acids: CSARNQETQYF. The chain combines TRBV20-1 with TRBJ2-5. The CDR3 is made up of 11 amino acids. Germline V gene data show CDR1 as DFQATT and CDR2 as SNEGSKA (reference sequence).

CDR3 in amino acids: CSALGGWAGSSYEQYF. The chain uses TRBV29-1 and TRBJ2-7; no DNA is available, so the TRBD1 call from TCRdb remains unchecked. The CDR3 runs 16 residues. Germline V gene sequence: CDR1 SQVTM, CDR2 ANQGSEA.

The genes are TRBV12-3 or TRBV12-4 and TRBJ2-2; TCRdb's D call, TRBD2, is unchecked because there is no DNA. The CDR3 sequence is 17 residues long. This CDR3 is CASSLWAESGAAGELFF.

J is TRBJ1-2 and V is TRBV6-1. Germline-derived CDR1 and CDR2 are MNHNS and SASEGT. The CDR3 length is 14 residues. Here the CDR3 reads CASSEQSEIYGYTF.

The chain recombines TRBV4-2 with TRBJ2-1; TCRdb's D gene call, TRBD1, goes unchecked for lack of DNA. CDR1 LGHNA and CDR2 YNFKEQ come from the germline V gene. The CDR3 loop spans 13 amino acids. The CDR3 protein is CAGASWGGNEQFF.

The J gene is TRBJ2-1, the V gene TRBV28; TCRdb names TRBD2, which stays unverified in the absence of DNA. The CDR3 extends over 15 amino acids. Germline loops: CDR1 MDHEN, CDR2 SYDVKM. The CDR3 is CASSLPLAGVNEQFF.

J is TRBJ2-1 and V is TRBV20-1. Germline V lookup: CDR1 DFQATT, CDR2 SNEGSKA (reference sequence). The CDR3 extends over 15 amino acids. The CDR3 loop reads CSARDESSSYNEQFF.